These 21 T cell receptor beta chains originate from one sample sequenced in a study of shared clonotypes between healthy human individuals. Method: immunoSEQ multiplex PCR; TCRdb's copy keeps in-frame clones and lacks some. The sample includes roughly 500,000 clones, around 80% of them seen just once. Sequencing was performed on PBMCs. The receptors here all came from a woman between 40 and 55 years old in good health. Some clones in this sample may be carry-over from other donors' samples.

The chain is built from TRBV28 and TRBJ2-5; 8 nucleotides match TRBD2. V lost 5 bases and J lost 2; bases outside the gene matches: 10. This CDR3 spans 16 amino acids. CDR1 and CDR2 (germline): MDHEN, SYDVKM. CDR3 region: CASSAPELAVQETQYF. In DNA form, the CDR3 reads TGTGCCAGCAGTGCTCCGGAACTAGCGGTGCAAGAGACCCAGTACTTC.

V gene TRBV5-1 combines with J gene TRBJ1-1, with D unresolved. Germline CDR1 reads SGHRS; CDR2 reads YFSETQ. Trimming took 6 bases from V and 2 from J, leaving 11 bases between them. CDR3 length: 13 residues. The CDR3: CASKVQTNTEAFF. The CDR3 nucleotides read TGCGCCAGCAAGGTACAGACCAACACTGAAGCTTTCTTT.

This clone was seen only once. The chain employs TRBV15 and TRBJ2-1, with D tentatively TRBD2 (6 bases). V was shortened by 2 bases and J by 12 bases, with 11 bases between the two germline ends. The CDR3 has 12 amino acids. Germline values: CDR1 LNHNV, CDR2 YYDKDF (reference sequence). CDR3 in amino acids: CATSRTSPPQFF. The CDR3 nucleotides are TGTGCCACCAGCAGAACTAGCCCACCGCAGTTCTTC.

Only one count was recorded for this clone. This chain connects TRBV5-6 to TRBJ1-2, with D possibly being TRBD1 (6 bases). Between the trimmed V and J ends, which lost 1 base and 8 bases, there was a span of 9 bases. Germline V CDR1 and CDR2: SGHDT, YYEEEE. The CDR3 consists of 12 residues. CDR3 DNA: TGTGCCAGCAGCTTGACAGGGAGGGGCTACACCTTC. Translation: CASSLTGRGYTF.

J is TRBJ2-5 and V is TRBV9, with D possibly being TRBD1 or TRBD2 (5 bases each). Gene TRBJ2-7 matches the end of the DNA better, so the J call may be wrong. CDR3 length: 15 residues. CDR1 is SGDLS, CDR2 YYNGEE, per germline. CDR3 amino acids: CASSVAPGTPSEQYF. DNA for the CDR3: TGTGCCAGCAGCGTAGCTCCGGGGACCCCGAGCGAGCAGTACTTC.

This sequence joins TRBV10-1 and TRBJ2-7, with a tentative D call TRBD2 (6 bases). The CDR3 is 15 residues long. V dropped 9 bases and J dropped 0 bases, with 18 bases sitting between them. The V gene's germline CDR1 is WNHNN and CDR2 SYGVQD (reference sequence). This CDR3 is CASTGGGTSSYEQYF. The CDR3 DNA reads TGCGCCAGTACCGGCGGCGGGACGAGCTCCTACGAGCAGTACTTC.

The chain has TRBV29-1 and TRBJ1-1, with TRBD1 matching over 8 bases. The V and J ends lost 7 bases and 1 base, in that order; junction bases with no gene match: 5. This CDR3 spans 13 amino acids. CDR1 SQVTM and CDR2 ANQGSEA come from the germline V gene. CDR3 loop: CSADGQGNTEAFF. CDR3 nucleotide sequence: TGCAGCGCCGATGGACAGGGGAACACTGAAGCTTTCTTT.

The chain links TRBV10-3 to TRBJ1-1; 9 nucleotides agree with TRBD1. V lost 6 bases and J lost 6; bases outside the gene matches: 8. This CDR3 is 14 amino acids long. The V gene's germline CDR1 is ENHRY and CDR2 SYGVKD. In nucleotides, the CDR3 is TGTGCCATCAGAGGGGGACAGGGAGGTCCTGAAGCTTTCTTT. Its protein is CAIRGGQGGPEAFF.

V and J are TRBV18 and TRBJ2-2; 9 bases are shared with TRBD2. Germline V lookup: CDR1 KGHSH, CDR2 LQKENI. The CDR3 is made up of 16 amino acids. V gave up 3 bases and J gave up 2 bases; unmatched junction bases: 4. The CDR3 nucleotides read TGTGCCAGCTCACCTGCAGCGGGAGGTAACACCGGGGAGCTGTTTTTT. It specifies CASSPAAGGNTGELFF.

This clone was observed a few times. The J gene is TRBJ1-1, the V gene TRBV30, with D unresolved. The length of the CDR3 is 14 residues. Germline CDR1 and CDR2: GTSNPN and SVGIG (reference sequence). The V gene lost 2 bases and the J gene lost 8 bases, with 18 bases spanning the gap. The CDR3 coding sequence is TGTGCCTGGAGTCTAACAGACCGGGTCTGGGAAGCTTTCTTT. Its translation is CAWSLTDRVWEAFF.

The CDR3 reads CASSRTSGGPDTQYF. Written as DNA, the CDR3 is TGTGCCAGCAGCCGGACTAGCGGGGGACCAGATACGCAGTATTTT. V gene TRBV6-1 combines with J gene TRBJ2-3; 13 bases fit TRBD2. The junction had 4 bases not matched to a gene; V was cut back by 6 bases and J by 4 bases. There are 15 residues in the CDR3. From germline, CDR1 is MNHNS and CDR2 SASEGT.

Of note for this clone: Since a much larger clone is just one base distant, this may be a read error. This same CDR3 is encoded by further DNA sequences in the sample. The genes are TRBV10-3 and TRBJ1-1, with no clear D. This CDR3 has 13 residues. Per germline, CDR1 ENHRY and CDR2 SYGVKD. CDR3 sequence reads: CAISDVWNTEAFF. In DNA, the CDR3 is TGTGCCATCAGTGATGTCTGGAACACTGAAGCCTTCTTT.

The gene calls are TRBV9 and TRBJ2-5; 8 nucleotides align to TRBD2. The DNA end is a closer match to TRBJ2-7, so the J assignment may be wrong. CDR1 and CDR2 (germline): SGDLS, YYNGEE. CDR3 length equals 14 residues. The CDR3 nucleotides read TGTGCCAGCAGCGTAGGTAGCGGGGACTACGAGCAGTACTTC. It translates to CASSVGSGDYEQYF.

This chain joins TRBV7-2 and TRBJ2-1; D uncertain. With 3 bases removed from V and 3 bases from J, the gap between germline ends came to 12 bases. The CDR3 is 15 amino acids. CDR1 and CDR2 (germline): SGHTA, FQGNSA. Here the CDR3 reads CASSLMDRYYNEQFF. In DNA, the CDR3 is TGTGCCAGCAGCTTGATGGACCGCTACTACAATGAGCAGTTCTTC. The whole variable domain, remainder taken from reference TRBV7-2 and TRBJ2-1, is GAGVSQSPSNKVTEKGKDVELRCDPISGHTALYWYRQSLGQGLEFLIYFQGNSAPDKSGLPSDRFSAERTGGSVSTLTIQRTQQEDSAVYLCASSLMDRYYNEQFFGPGTRLTVL.

This clone showed up just once. The chain carries TRBV19 and TRBJ1-1, with D uncertain. CDR3 length: 16 amino acids. Germline assignment: CDR1 LNHDA and CDR2 SQIVND (reference sequence). Trimming took off 0 bases at V and 8 bases at J, with 19 bases between the two ends. CDR3 in amino acids: CASSIDLWVEGREAFF. CDR3 DNA: TGTGCCAGTAGTATAGATCTTTGGGTGGAGGGCAGAGAAGCTTTCTTT.

About this clone: This same CDR3 is encoded by further DNA sequences in the sample. The chain combines TRBV5-5 with TRBJ2-7; D gene unclear. CDR3 length: 12 amino acids. CDR1 SGHKS and CDR2 YYEKEE come from the germline V gene (reference sequence). V was pared by 2 bases and J by 3 bases, with 6 bases between. The CDR3 sequence: CASSLPGYEQYF. The CDR3 DNA is TGTGCCAGCAGCTTACCGGGCTACGAGCAGTACTTC.

The J gene is TRBJ2-5, the V gene TRBV11-3, with 8 bases lining up with TRBD2. CDR1 is SGHNT and CDR2 is YENEEA in the germline V gene. V lost 1 base to trimming and J lost 1 base; unmatched junction nucleotides: 2. CDR3 length: 15 residues. CDR3 sequence: CASSLGAGAQETQYF. As DNA, the CDR3 is TGTGCCAGCAGCTTAGGAGCGGGAGCCCAAGAGACCCAGTACTTC. Supplemented by reference TRBV11-3 and TRBJ2-5, the full variable domain reads EAGVVQSPRYKIIEKKQPVAFWCNPISGHNTLYWYLQNLGQGPELLIRYENEEAVDDSQLPKDRFSAERLKGVDSTLKIQPAELGDSAVYLCASSLGAGAQETQYFGPGTRLLVL.

V is TRBV19 and J is TRBJ2-3; possible D gene TRBD1, 6 bases. There are 15 residues in the CDR3. V was cut by 3 bases and J by 1 base, with 11 bases left in between. Germline CDR1 and CDR2: LNHDA and SQIVND (reference sequence). This CDR3 is CASSMGNRGTDTQYF. The CDR3 region has the DNA TGTGCCAGTAGTATGGGGAACAGGGGCACAGATACGCAGTATTTT. Based on the CDR3 plus reference TRBV19 and TRBJ2-3, the full variable domain is DGGITQSPKYLFRKEGQNVTLSCEQNLNHDAMYWYRQDPGQGLRLIYYSQIVNDFQKGDIAEGYSVSREKKESFPLTVTSAQKNPTAFYLCASSMGNRGTDTQYFGPGTRLTVL.

The chain couples TRBV5-1 to TRBJ1-2; 8 positions agree with TRBD1. J lost 5 bases, V lost 4 bases, and 7 bases had no gene match. This CDR3 contains 14 residues. CDR1 and CDR2 (germline): SGHRS, YFSETQ. The CDR3 nucleotides read TGCGCCAGCAGCGCCGGACAGGGAATTTATGGCTACACCTTC. Translating it yields CASSAGQGIYGYTF.

V usage is TRBV6-1 and J usage is TRBJ1-1; no reliable D call. This CDR3 region has 14 residues. Germline CDR1 reads MNHNS; CDR2 reads SASEGT. V lost 5 bases and J lost 4, with 14 bases in between. DNA of the CDR3: TGTGCCAGCAGTACCCCGCGGGGAAGCACTGAAGCTTTCTTT. This gives the protein CASSTPRGSTEAFF.

For the CDR3, the DNA is TGTGCCAGCAGTTTAGTTGCACAGGACTACACCTTC. This gives the protein CASSLVAQDYTF. The chain joins TRBV28 to TRBJ1-2, with D possibly being TRBD1 (5 bases). Germline V gives CDR1 MDHEN, CDR2 SYDVKM. The CDR3 contains 12 residues. V shed 2 bases and J shed 10 bases, with 11 bases lying between them.